Here is one TCR beta chain with its context. The antigen is undetermined. This specimen comes from a study of cytomegalovirus exposure and HLA in healthy donors. Study context: The roughly 110 validation repertoires were reported in a later analysis to have been generated on the same platform as the roughly 670 first-cohort repertoires.

The assay was immunoSEQ multiplex PCR, and TCRdb's table has in-frame clones only and misses some. The sample carries about 340,000 clones, around 86% recorded once. Per the germline V gene, CDR1 is MNHNY and CDR2 is SVGAGI (reference sequence). The ends lost 8 bases at V and 5 bases at J; junction bases unmatched: 5. CDR3 length: 12 amino acids. Whole-study results and caveats: While the bulk of TCR sequences proved rare, some public TCRs turned up in many donors. The study designated 150 or so TCR beta chains cytomegalovirus-associated. First-cohort TCR clusters were later found to tend to co-occur in the 120 or so validation repertoires.

The origin of this receptor is a woman under 30 in good health and CMV-seronegative. The rearrangement joins TRBV6-6 to TRBJ2-5, with 7 nucleotides matching TRBD2. Sequences were obtained from PBMCs. CDR3 amino acids: CASGRREETQYF. CDR3 bases: TGTGCCAGCGGGAGGCGGGAGGAGACCCAGTACTTC.